These 13 T cell receptor beta chains came from one sample sequenced in a study of cytomegalovirus exposure and HLA in healthy donors. Only in-frame clones appear in the TCRdb table, and some are missing; sequencing was by immunoSEQ multiplex PCR. The repertoire holds 90,000 to 110,000 clones, with more than 70% as singletons. The sequencing input was PBMCs. The receptors come from a woman aged 18-30 years in good health and CMV-seronegative.

This chain links TRBV6-5 with TRBJ1-2; 7 bases are shared with TRBD1. V lost 6 bases, J lost 6 bases, and 4 bases stayed unmatched. The CDR3 consists of 12 residues. CDR1 and CDR2 (germline): MNHEY, SVGAGI. The CDR3 is CASRTTGDGYTF. The CDR3 DNA reads as TGTGCCAGCAGGACAACAGGGGATGGCTACACCTTC.

The CDR3 DNA sequence: TGCGCCAGCAGCCGTACGACTAGCGGGGGGGCGCCAGATACGCAGTATTTT. Its translation: CASSRTTSGGAPDTQYF. The rearrangement links TRBV4-3 to TRBJ2-3, with 14 bases matching TRBD2. CDR1 and CDR2 from the germline V gene are LGHNA and YSLEER. The CDR3 is 17 residues long. V was clipped by 4 bases and J by 4 bases; unmatched bases: 7.

This clone was recorded only once. The rearrangement joins TRBV29-1 to TRBJ2-5; D gene ambiguous. Germline CDR1 reads SQVTM; CDR2 reads ANQGSEA. V gave up 6 bases and J gave up 5 bases, with 22 bases separating them. This CDR3 has 15 amino acids. DNA of the CDR3: TGCAGCGTCTCCGTTAGGATCGTATCTAGGGAGACCCAGTACTTC. Residues: CSVSVRIVSRETQYF.

J is TRBJ2-4 and V is TRBV2; TRBD2 might be the D (5 bases). Germline values: CDR1 SNHLY, CDR2 FYNNEI. The germline V and J ends were trimmed by 4 bases and 6 bases, with 16 bases remaining between them. The CDR3 totals 15 residues. DNA of the CDR3: TGTGCCAGCAGTGGAATTAGGGAGAGGGTAAACATTCAGTACTTC. The encoded protein is CASSGIRERVNIQYF.

The chain combines TRBV18 with TRBJ1-1; D gene uncertain. The V end was cut by 2 bases, the J end by 4 bases, with 11 bases between. Germline CDR1 reads KGHSH; CDR2 reads LQKENI. The CDR3 has 14 amino acids. CDR3 sequence (DNA): TGTGCCAGCTCACCAGGCCCGGAGGGCACTGAAGCTTTCTTT. Translation: CASSPGPEGTEAFF.

This chain joins TRBV5-1 and TRBJ1-2; a possible D gene is TRBD1 (6 bases). Germline CDR1 SGHRS, CDR2 YFSETQ. The V and J ends lost 5 bases and 4 bases respectively, with 15 bases between them. This CDR3 is built from 14 residues. CDR3 DNA sequence: TGCGCCAGCAGGGTACCGGGACAAACCTATGGCTACACCTTC. Protein: CASRVPGQTYGYTF.

The chain carries TRBV13 and TRBJ1-6, with TRBD1 matching 7 bases. CDR1 and CDR2 (germline): PRHDT, FYEKMQ (reference sequence). This CDR3 has 16 residues. V was clipped by 5 bases and J by 8 bases; unmatched bases: 12. CDR3 sequence reads: CASSASYRGRDSPLHF. Written as DNA, the CDR3 is TGTGCCAGCAGCGCCTCCTACAGGGGACGGGATTCACCCCTCCACTTT.

V gene TRBV25-1 combines with J gene TRBJ2-7; D possibly corresponds to TRBD2 (5 bases). There are 12 residues in the CDR3. CDR1 MGHDK and CDR2 SYGVNS come from the germline V gene. Trimming stripped 6 bases from V and 7 bases from J, with 13 bases between. In nucleotides, the CDR3 is TGTGCCAGCAGAGTTGAGGGTGGGGAGCAGTACTTC. Amino acid sequence: CASRVEGGEQYF.

This chain uses TRBV7-2 with TRBJ1-3; 7 positions match TRBD1. The junction had 5 bases not matched to a gene; V was cut back by 4 bases and J by 2 bases. The CDR3 totals 15 residues. CDR1 is SGHTA and CDR2 is FQGNSA in the germline V gene. Here the CDR3 DNA reads TGTGCCAGCAGCTCCGACAGGGCTGCTGGAAACACCATATATTTT. Amino acid sequence: CASSSDRAAGNTIYF. Full variable domain (rest looked up from reference TRBV7-2 and TRBJ1-3): GAGVSQSPSNKVTEKGKDVELRCDPISGHTALYWYRQSLGQGLEFLIYFQGNSAPDKSGLPSDRFSAERTGGSVSTLTIQRTQQEDSAVYLCASSSDRAAGNTIYFGEGSWLTVV.

V is TRBV20-1 and J is TRBJ2-7; possible D gene TRBD1, 5 bases. V was clipped by 8 bases and J by 4 bases, with 12 bases between them. Germline assignment: CDR1 DFQATT and CDR2 SNEGSKA (reference sequence). This CDR3 region has 11 residues. The CDR3 region has the DNA TGCAGTCACACCGCAGGGTACGAGCAGTACTTC. Protein product: CSHTAGYEQYF.

The chain employs TRBV5-1 and TRBJ2-1, with 11 bases fitting TRBD2. CDR1 is SGHRS, CDR2 YFSETQ, per germline. Germline trimming cut 0 bases from V and 9 bases from J; bases unmatched to any gene: 8. This CDR3 region has 16 residues. This CDR3 is CASSLAVLAGEFEQFF. The CDR3 region has the DNA TGCGCCAGCAGCTTGGCGGTACTAGCGGGAGAGTTTGAGCAGTTCTTC. Combining the CDR3 with reference TRBV5-1 and TRBJ2-1 gives the whole variable domain KAGVTQTPRYLIKTRGQQVTLSCSPISGHRSVSWYQQTPGQGLQFLFEYFSETQRNKGNFPGRFSGRQFSNSRSEMNVSTLELGDSALYLCASSLAVLAGEFEQFFGPGTRLTVL.

This sequence joins TRBV9 and TRBJ2-3; D unclear. Trimming shortened V by 7 bases and J by 1 base, and 10 bases separated the two germline ends. Germline V gives CDR1 SGDLS, CDR2 YYNGEE. The CDR3 length is 13 residues. The CDR3 protein is CASGPYGTDTQYF. In DNA form, the CDR3 reads TGTGCCAGCGGCCCTTATGGCACAGATACGCAGTATTTT.

This chain uses TRBV7-2 with TRBJ2-5; 9 nucleotides line up with TRBD2. CDR1 and CDR2 (germline): SGHTA, FQGNSA. The junction had 6 bases not matched to a gene; V was cut back by 3 bases and J by 4 bases. The CDR3 has 15 residues. The CDR3 DNA follows: TGTGCCAGCAGCTTCAGCGGGGGGAATGGAGAGACCCAGTACTTC. The encoded protein is CASSFSGGNGETQYF.